This entry features one T cell receptor (beta chain) sequence. In germline, CDR1 is SNHLY, CDR2 FYNNEI. The CDR3 is 14 residues long. This record belongs to a study of CD8 T cells in Susac syndrome. Roughly 0.45 to 1 ug RNA was reverse transcribed with random hexamers. MiXCR, run by TCRdb on the immunoSEQ multiplex PCR reads, gives a single entry per CDR3 protein. This repertoire shows roughly 330,000 distinct CDR3 sequences, 92% found once; its top ten account for over 0.05%. The genes are TRBV2 and TRBJ2-1; D not certain. Sequenced material: CD4+ T cells from PBMCs. The sequence came from a human donor with multiple sclerosis. The CDR3 reads CAEWRTSSYNEQFF. CDR3 nucleotides: TGTGCGGAGTGGCGGACCAGCTCCTACAATGAGCAGTTCTTC.